The entry below gives a single T cell receptor (beta chain) sequence along with its context. Antigen: not known. The same CDR3 arises from other DNA sequences in this sample as well. The data were obtained in a study of shared clonotypes between healthy human individuals. Study at large: The cohort comprised a couple of women and a few men. Their ages spanned 18 to 49 years. Each donor's CD8 memory used one plate, CD8 naive two, each CD4 subset three. The study, taken as a whole, reports: The sampled material consisted only of blood, and tissue repertoires are likely to differ.

The assay was carried out at the deep level. Sequencing was performed with immunoSEQ multiplex PCR; in TCRdb, only in-frame clones are kept and a portion is missing. The sample lists about 2.1 million clones, over 85% occurring once. CD45RO negativity and positive selection for CCR7 defined naive CD8 cells, a population that excluded terminally differentiated effector memory CD45RA+ cells. Trimming cost V 6 bases and J 3 bases; bases outside gene matches: 2. This CDR3 contains 13 residues. Per the germline V gene, CDR1 is SGHTA and CDR2 is FQGTGA. Material for sequencing was naive CD8+ T cells from PBMCs. This chain links TRBV7-3 with TRBJ2-7, with 10 bases that match TRBD1. This TCR came from a man between 18 and 29 years old in good health. Some clones in this sample may be carry-over from other donors' samples. CDR3 amino acids: CASSRDRGYEQYF. For the CDR3, the DNA is TGTGCCAGCAGTCGGGACAGGGGCTACGAGCAGTACTTC.